This passage covers 19 T cell receptor beta chains from one sample sequenced in a study of T-cell memory formation after mild COVID-19. MiXCR, run by TCRdb on the 5' RACE reads, gives a single entry per CDR3 protein. The sample lists some 350,000 distinct CDR3 sequences; approximately 13% were seen once. Source material: PBMCs or a T cell subset sorted from them (not recorded which). Every receptor here comes from a man aged 18 to 35 who had mild COVID-19 (a few samples of this study predate the infection). Cell type and time point are not known.

CDR3 protein: CASRLGTYTGELFF. CDR3 bases: TGTGCCAGCAGACTCGGAACCTACACCGGGGAGCTGTTTTTT. V and J are TRBV12-3 or TRBV12-4 and TRBJ2-2; D gene uncertain. CDR3 length: 14 amino acids. V was shortened by 6 bases and J by 3 bases, with 11 bases between the two germline ends.

J is TRBJ2-1 and V is TRBV20-1; the D gene is possibly TRBD2 (6 bases). This CDR3 region has 17 residues. Trimming removed 1 base at V and 0 bases at J, with 16 bases between. Looked up from germline, CDR1 is DFQATT and CDR2 is SNEGSKA (reference sequence). CDR3 DNA sequence: TGCAGTGCTAGAGGGGTCCGGGCGGGAATCTCCTACAATGAGCAGTTCTTC. The encoded protein is CSARGVRAGISYNEQFF.

The table lists this clonotype with a few counts. The J gene is TRBJ2-4, the V gene TRBV7-2; 9 bases are shared with TRBD1. Per the germline V gene, CDR1 is SGHTA and CDR2 is FQGNSA. The CDR3 sequence is 15 residues long. Unmatched junction bases numbered 7, after V lost 4 bases and J lost 6 bases. In DNA form, the CDR3 reads TGTGCCAGCAGCTCCACTTCGGGACAGGGAAACATTCAGTACTTC. Protein sequence: CASSSTSGQGNIQYF.

The rearrangement uses TRBV7-2 and TRBJ2-2, with TRBD2 matching 10 bases. Germline values: CDR1 SGHTA, CDR2 FQGNSA. Unmatched junction bases numbered 4, after V lost 4 bases and J lost 5 bases. The length of the CDR3 is 15 residues. CDR3 sequence: CASSSSGGGTGELFF. The CDR3 nucleotides are TGTGCCAGCAGCTCGAGCGGGGGGGGGACCGGGGAGCTGTTTTTT. Drawing the rest from reference TRBV7-2 and TRBJ2-2, the complete variable domain is GAGVSQSPSNKVTEKGKDVELRCDPISGHTALYWYRQSLGQGLEFLIYFQGNSAPDKSGLPSDRFSAERTGGSVSTLTIQRTQQEDSAVYLCASSSSGGGTGELFFGEGSRLTVL.

This chain joins TRBV14 and TRBJ2-7; D remains ambiguous. V was trimmed by 7 bases and J by 2 bases, leaving 9 bases between them. The CDR3 extends over 12 amino acids. The germline V gene encodes CDR1 SGHDN and CDR2 FVKESK. CDR3 nucleotides: TGTGCCAGCACGAAGAGGACCTACGAGCAGTACGTC. It encodes CASTKRTYEQYV.

This clonotype showed up just a few times. V and J are TRBV7-2 and TRBJ1-1; D remains unclear. The CDR3 length is 12 residues. V lost 2 bases and J 5 bases, leaving 6 bases between the germline ends. CDR1 is SGHTA, CDR2 FQGNSA, per germline. In DNA, the CDR3 is TGTGCCAGCAGCTTAAGAATGACTGAAGCTTTCTTT. It specifies CASSLRMTEAFF.

This clonotype has a count of ten or more. J is TRBJ1-2 and V is TRBV7-2; no definite D call. The CDR3 is 16 amino acids. V lost 5 bases and J 8 bases, leaving 24 bases between the germline ends. Germline loops: CDR1 SGHTA, CDR2 FQGNSA. The DNA for the CDR3 is TGTGCCAGCAGCCACCAAACCACCACTCCAGGTGCAGGCTACACCTTC. It yields the protein CASSHQTTTPGAGYTF.

This clonotype appeared many times. At one of its ends the junction is not consistent with the germline gene, which may arise from a read error. V and J are TRBV6-5 and TRBJ1-1, with D perhaps matching TRBD1 (5 bases). Germline values: CDR1 MNHEY, CDR2 SVGAGI. This CDR3 is 14 amino acids long. In DNA form, the CDR3 reads TGTGCCAGCAGTTCCCCGGGGGTGAAGACTGAAGCTTTCTTT. As protein: CASSSPGVKTEAFF.

For the CDR3, the DNA is TGCGCCAGCAGTCGAGGGCCCCGGACTAGCGGGGCCACAAACACCGGGGAGCTGTTTTTT. Amino acid sequence: CASSRGPRTSGATNTGELFF. This chain connects TRBV5-1 to TRBJ2-2; 12 bases map to TRBD2. The CDR3 contains 20 residues. The ends lost 5 bases at V and 2 bases at J; junction bases unmatched: 16. Germline CDR1 reads SGHRS; CDR2 reads YFSETQ. Combining the CDR3 with reference TRBV5-1 and TRBJ2-2 gives the whole variable domain KAGVTQTPRYLIKTRGQQVTLSCSPISGHRSVSWYQQTPGQGLQFLFEYFSETQRNKGNFPGRFSGRQFSNSRSEMNVSTLELGDSALYLCASSRGPRTSGATNTGELFFGEGSRLTVL.

This clonotype came up a few times. The chain recombines TRBV6-5 with TRBJ1-1; possible D gene TRBD1, 5 bases. Germline V CDR1 and CDR2: MNHEY, SVGAGI. V lost 5 bases and J lost 1, with 8 bases in between. There are 13 residues in the CDR3. The CDR3 coding sequence is TGTGCCAGCAGTAGACAGCGGAACACTGAAGCTTTCTTT. Translating it yields CASSRQRNTEAFF.

This clonotype was counted between two and nine times. This chain joins TRBV18 and TRBJ2-5; D gene ambiguous. The CDR3 has 14 amino acids. Trimming took off 8 bases at V and 0 bases at J, with 13 bases between the two ends. Germline CDR1 reads KGHSH; CDR2 reads LQKENI. The CDR3 region has the DNA TGTGCCAGCGCAACGACCTATAACCAAGAGACCCAGTACTTC. Its protein is CASATTYNQETQYF.

This clonotype was picked up many times. The rearrangement uses TRBV20-1 and TRBJ1-1; 8 positions agree with TRBD1. The trim removed 6 bases at V and 7 bases at J, leaving 7 bases unmatched. This CDR3 region has 12 residues. CDR1 is DFQATT, CDR2 SNEGSKA, per germline (reference sequence). The CDR3 DNA is TGCAGTGCCAGGACAGGGCTAAATGAAGCTTTCTTT. It yields the protein CSARTGLNEAFF.

The V call is TRBV6-5, the J call TRBJ1-1; D ambiguous. This CDR3 has 13 amino acids. CDR1 is MNHEY and CDR2 is SVGAGI in the germline V gene. Trimming stripped 7 bases from V and 2 bases from J, with 11 bases between. The CDR3 here is CASKGGENTEAFF. In DNA form, the CDR3 reads TGTGCCAGCAAGGGCGGGGAAAACACTGAAGCTTTCTTT.

This clonotype was detected many times. The chain couples TRBV6-5 to TRBJ2-7; 8 bases agree with TRBD1. The CDR3 length is 15 residues. Unmatched junction bases numbered 4, after V lost 0 bases and J lost 3 bases. The germline gives CDR1 MNHEY, CDR2 SVGAGI. The CDR3 loop reads CASSYSGQGNYEQYF. CDR3 nucleotide sequence: TGTGCCAGCAGTTACTCCGGACAGGGAAACTACGAGCAGTACTTC.

The sample holds many counts of this clonotype. This rearrangement joins TRBV5-1 to TRBJ2-5, with D maybe TRBD2 (5 bases). V shed 1 base and J shed 5 bases, with 12 bases lying between them. Germline V gene lookup returns CDR1 SGHRS and CDR2 YFSETQ. The CDR3 covers 14 residues. The CDR3 loop reads CASSLIGDGETQYF. The CDR3 DNA is TGCGCCAGCAGCTTGATCGGGGATGGGGAGACCCAGTACTTC. Filled out from reference TRBV5-1 and TRBJ2-5, the complete variable domain reads KAGVTQTPRYLIKTRGQQVTLSCSPISGHRSVSWYQQTPGQGLQFLFEYFSETQRNKGNFPGRFSGRQFSNSRSEMNVSTLELGDSALYLCASSLIGDGETQYFGPGTRLLVL.

This clonotype has only a few counts. The chain is built from TRBV6-2 or TRBV6-3 and TRBJ2-7; TRBD1 aligns across 8 bases. Per germline, CDR1 MNHEY and CDR2 SVGEGT. This CDR3 contains 14 residues. V gave up 6 bases and J gave up 3 bases; unmatched junction bases: 7. This CDR3 reads CASSPRTGIYEQYF. For the CDR3, the DNA is TGTGCCAGCAGCCCTCGGACAGGGATCTACGAGCAGTACTTC.

This clonotype showed up many times. This chain links TRBV5-1 with TRBJ2-7; D unclear. Germline values: CDR1 SGHRS, CDR2 YFSETQ. CDR3 length: 14 amino acids. The V gene lost 4 bases and the J gene lost 5 bases, with 16 bases spanning the gap. In DNA form, the CDR3 reads TGCGCCAGCAGCCCACGTCCGGGCGTCGACGAGCAGTACTTC. It translates to CASSPRPGVDEQYF.

The chain recombines TRBV2 with TRBJ1-1; the D gene is possibly TRBD1 (6 bases). The CDR3 totals 12 residues. V was clipped by 6 bases and J by 6 bases, with 11 bases between them. Germline CDR1 is SNHLY and CDR2 is FYNNEI. CDR3 residues: CASRGPGAEAFF. For the CDR3, the DNA is TGTGCCAGCAGGGGTCCAGGGGCTGAAGCTTTCTTT.

This clonotype was detected a few times. This chain connects TRBV10-3 to TRBJ1-2, with unresolved D. V lost 6 bases, J lost 8 bases, and 10 bases lay in between. The CDR3 contains 11 residues. Germline assignment: CDR1 ENHRY and CDR2 SYGVKD. CDR3 nucleotide sequence: TGTGCCATCAGCGTCGGGCAAGGCTACACCTTC. Its translation is CAISVGQGYTF.